This TCR beta chain was sequenced during a study of T cell responses to AZD1222 COVID-19 vaccine. Germline assignment: CDR1 SGHRS and CDR2 YFSETQ. The junction had 6 bases not matched to a gene; V was cut back by 0 bases and J by 6 bases. This CDR3 is built from 15 residues. Profiled with immunoSEQ multiplex PCR; TCRdb holds only in-frame clones, not every one. The repertoire holds approximately 110,000 clones, with 87% as singletons. The clonotype was recovered from an adult who received the AZD1222 COVID-19 vaccine. Material: peripheral blood, obtained 28 days after the second AZD1222 dose. The J gene is TRBJ2-7, the V gene TRBV5-1; 10 bases map to TRBD2. CDR3 sequence (DNA): TGCGCCAGCAGCTTGGGGCTAGCGGGAGCCGCCGAGCAGTACTTC. It codes for CASSLGLAGAAEQYF.